The next 27 T cell receptor beta chains were all read from a single sample in a study of shared clonotypes between healthy human individuals. Naive CD8 cells lacked CD45RO and underwent positive selection for CCR7, leaving out terminally differentiated effector memory CD45RA+ cells. Here immunoSEQ multiplex PCR was the method, and the copy in TCRdb shows in-frame clones only, minus some. The sample lists about 870,000 clones; almost 95% were seen once. The sequenced sample was naive CD8+ T cells sorted from blood. The receptors shown here come from a man under 40 in good health.

This clone was observed a few times. V gene TRBV6-1 combines with J gene TRBJ2-7; 13 positions match TRBD2. CDR1 MNHNS and CDR2 SASEGT come from the germline V gene. V was clipped by 5 bases and J by 2 bases; unmatched bases: 3. The CDR3 covers 15 residues. The CDR3 region is CASSTGTSGTYEQYF. In nucleotides, the CDR3 is TGTGCCAGCAGTACAGGGACTAGCGGGACCTACGAGCAGTACTTC.

V and J are TRBV11-2 and TRBJ2-1; no definite D call. Germline CDR1 and CDR2: SGHAT and FQNNGV. The CDR3 is 12 amino acids. The V and J ends lost 4 bases and 4 bases respectively, with 5 bases between them. The DNA for the CDR3 is TGTGCCAGCAGCTCACTGTACAATGAGCAGTTCTTC. This gives the protein CASSSLYNEQFF.

V usage is TRBV28 and J usage is TRBJ2-7; TRBD1 aligns across 8 bases. V shed 3 bases and J 1 base; nucleotides not matched to a gene: 2. This CDR3 comprises 14 residues. Germline V lookup: CDR1 MDHEN, CDR2 SYDVKM. In DNA, the CDR3 is TGTGCCAGCAGTTTGAGGACAGGGTCCTACGAGCAGTACTTC. Protein product: CASSLRTGSYEQYF.

The J gene is TRBJ2-7, the V gene TRBV7-6; perhaps TRBD2 as D (6 bases). Germline CDR1 is SGHVS and CDR2 is FNYEAQ. The CDR3 has 12 residues. The V gene lost 1 base and the J gene lost 7 bases, with 8 bases spanning the gap. CDR3 in DNA: TGTGCCAGCAGCTTAGGGGGACTTGAGCAGTACTTC. Translated, it gives CASSLGGLEQYF.

The chain employs TRBV2 and TRBJ2-3; weak D call: TRBD1 (5 bases). Germline loops: CDR1 SNHLY, CDR2 FYNNEI. The V end was cut by 7 bases, the J end by 3 bases, with 8 bases between. The CDR3 covers 12 residues. DNA of the CDR3: TGTGCCAGCAAGGGGAATACAGATACGCAGTATTTT. Protein sequence: CASKGNTDTQYF.

The chain carries TRBV5-4 and TRBJ2-7, with no clear D. Germline V CDR1 and CDR2: SGHNT, YYREEE (reference sequence). Trimming shortened V by 1 base and J by 3 bases, and 8 bases separated the two germline ends. The CDR3 is 13 amino acids. As DNA, the CDR3 is TGTGCCAGCAGCTTGAATGGCTACTACGAGCAGTACTTC. It specifies CASSLNGYYEQYF.

The chain joins TRBV29-1 to TRBJ2-1, with TRBD2 identical over 12 bases. This CDR3 region has 13 residues. The V segment lost 0 bases and the J segment 16 bases; nucleotides outside the gene matches: 7. CDR1 is SQVTM and CDR2 is ANQGSEA in the germline V gene. The CDR3 nucleotides read TGCAGCGTTGAAGACGACGGACTAGCGGGGAACTTCTTC. This translates into CSVEDDGLAGNFF.

The chain uses TRBV19 and TRBJ2-2, with D unclear. Germline CDR1 LNHDA, CDR2 SQIVND (reference sequence). The CDR3 is made up of 14 amino acids. V dropped 5 bases and J dropped 7 bases, with 14 bases sitting between them. The CDR3 region has the DNA TGTGCCAGTAGTCGGATCTTTGGCATCGGGGAGCTGTTTTTT. It yields the protein CASSRIFGIGELFF.

The V and J genes are TRBV4-2 and TRBJ2-1, with D maybe TRBD2 (5 bases). Per the germline V gene, CDR1 is LGHNA and CDR2 is YNFKEQ. This CDR3 is 15 amino acids long. V lost 0 bases and J 9 bases, leaving 15 bases between the germline ends. As DNA, the CDR3 is TGTGCCAGCAGCCAAGAGAGGGAGAGTTACTTTGAGCAGTTCTTC. Amino acid sequence: CASSQERESYFEQFF.

V usage is TRBV5-5 and J usage is TRBJ1-1; D unresolved. The CDR3 has 15 residues. V lost 0 bases and J 0 bases, leaving 9 bases between the germline ends. Germline V gene data show CDR1 as SGHKS and CDR2 as YYEKEE (reference sequence). The chain's CDR3 is CASSLGVGLNTEAFF. CDR3 DNA: TGTGCCAGCAGCTTGGGGGTGGGGTTGAACACTGAAGCTTTCTTT.

This clone appeared a single time. The rearrangement uses TRBV29-1 and TRBJ2-7; D is perhaps TRBD1 (5 bases). Trimming removed 5 bases from V and 2 bases from J, with 10 bases in between. CDR1 and CDR2 (germline): SQVTM, ANQGSEA. The CDR3 loop spans 12 amino acids. CDR3 nucleotides: TGCAGCGTTCTGACAGCTACCTACGAGCAGTACTTC. Translated: CSVLTATYEQYF.

This chain links TRBV30 with TRBJ1-1; 9 bases fit TRBD1. The CDR3 spans 12 residues. Germline values: CDR1 GTSNPN, CDR2 SVGIG (reference sequence). J was trimmed by 10 bases and V by 5 bases; bases with no gene match: 8. The CDR3 reads CAWAGTGMGAFF. The CDR3 nucleotides are TGTGCCTGGGCCGGGACAGGGATGGGAGCTTTCTTT. Supplemented by reference TRBV30 and TRBJ1-1, the full variable domain reads SQTIHQWPATLVQPVGSPLSLECTVEGTSNPNLYWYRQAAGRGLQLLFYSVGIGQISSEVPQNLSASRPQDRQFILSSKKLLLSDSGFYLCAWAGTGMGAFFGQGTRLTVV.

The genes are TRBV11-2 and TRBJ2-1; no definite D call. Trimming removed 4 bases at V and 7 bases at J, with 11 bases between. The CDR3 sequence is 13 residues long. The V gene's germline CDR1 is SGHAT and CDR2 FQNNGV. The CDR3 sequence: CASSSPRSNEQFF. The CDR3, as DNA: TGTGCCAGCAGCTCGCCGAGGTCGAATGAGCAGTTCTTC.

This chain links TRBV27 with TRBJ2-7; D is perhaps TRBD1 (6 bases). V was shortened by 6 bases and J by 3 bases, with 12 bases between the two germline ends. Germline CDR1 is MNHEY and CDR2 is SMNVEV (reference sequence). This CDR3 region has 13 residues. This chain's CDR3 is CASRKRGIYEQYF. The CDR3 DNA reads as TGTGCCAGCAGGAAGAGGGGGATCTACGAGCAGTACTTC.

The gene calls are TRBV5-1 and TRBJ2-7, with 12 bases identical to TRBD2. Germline CDR1 and CDR2: SGHRS and YFSETQ. V lost 4 bases, J lost 4 bases, and 12 bases stayed unmatched. The length of the CDR3 is 17 residues. The CDR3 is CASSPRLAGDQIYEQYF. CDR3 coding DNA: TGCGCCAGCAGCCCGCGACTAGCGGGAGATCAAATTTACGAGCAGTACTTC.

This clone was counted a single time. V and J are TRBV7-9 and TRBJ2-5; no definite D call. Deletions cut 3 bases from V and 2 bases from J, with 16 bases between. The CDR3 is made up of 16 amino acids. The germline V gene has CDR1 SEHNR and CDR2 FQNEAQ (reference sequence). The CDR3 spells CASSFDSGQRQETQYF. CDR3 coding DNA: TGTGCCAGCAGCTTCGATTCGGGTCAGAGACAAGAGACCCAGTACTTC.

The chain is built from TRBV14 and TRBJ2-1, with 9 bases lining up with TRBD2. Germline-derived CDR1 and CDR2 are SGHDN and FVKESK. Trimming took 5 bases from V and 4 from J; bases not matched to a gene: 12. The CDR3 contains 17 residues. Here the CDR3 reads CASSRKHVAGAYNEQFF. The CDR3 DNA is TGTGCCAGCAGCAGAAAGCACGTAGCGGGAGCGTACAATGAGCAGTTCTTC.

The chain uses TRBV7-9 and TRBJ2-2; no clear D gene. Germline V gene sequence: CDR1 SEHNR, CDR2 FQNEAQ (reference sequence). This CDR3 spans 14 amino acids. Trimming left V 6 bases short and J 3 bases short, with 11 bases between. As DNA, the CDR3 is TGTGCCAGCAGTCTGGGTAGGGACACCGGGGAGCTGTTTTTT. It codes for CASSLGRDTGELFF. Based on the CDR3 plus reference TRBV7-9 and TRBJ2-2, the full variable domain is DTGVSQNPRHKITKRGQNVTFRCDPISEHNRLYWYRQTLGQGPEFLTYFQNEAQLEKSRLLSDRFSAERPKGSFSTLEIQRTEQGDSAMYLCASSLGRDTGELFFGEGSRLTVL.

The chain has TRBV19 and TRBJ2-1, with D possibly being TRBD2 (5 bases). Between the trimmed V and J ends, which lost 1 base and 0 bases, there was a span of 16 bases. The CDR3 spans 18 residues. CDR1 is LNHDA, CDR2 SQIVND, per germline (reference sequence). CDR3 DNA sequence: TGTGCCAGTAGTATAGGGTCCTGGACTTCGAGCTCCTACAATGAGCAGTTCTTC. This encodes CASSIGSWTSSSYNEQFF.

The chain couples TRBV7-8 to TRBJ2-1; TRBD2 matches 13 bases. The junction had 7 bases not matched to a gene; V was cut back by 5 bases and J by 9 bases. Germline CDR1 SGHVS, CDR2 FQNEAQ. The CDR3 runs to 15 residues. The CDR3 sequence is CASSRTSGSISEQFF. The CDR3 DNA follows: TGTGCCAGCAGCCGGACTAGCGGGAGTATTAGTGAGCAGTTCTTC.

This chain uses TRBV29-1 with TRBJ2-1, with D possibly matching TRBD2 (6 bases). The CDR3 totals 16 residues. Per the germline V gene, CDR1 is SQVTM and CDR2 is ANQGSEA. V was shortened by 1 base and J by 1 base, with 14 bases between the two germline ends. The CDR3 spells CSVEGGGIRSYNEQFF. CDR3 coding DNA: TGCAGCGTTGAAGGAGGCGGGATTCGTTCCTACAATGAGCAGTTCTTC.

The chain combines TRBV5-6 with TRBJ2-2; D possibly corresponds to TRBD1 (5 bases). There are 15 residues in the CDR3. Trimming took off 1 base at V and 1 base at J, with 8 bases between the two ends. CDR1 is SGHDT and CDR2 is YYEEEE in the germline V gene. The CDR3 loop is CASSLYRWNTGELFF. In nucleotides, the CDR3 is TGTGCCAGCAGCTTGTACAGGTGGAACACCGGGGAGCTGTTTTTT.

V usage is TRBV28 and J usage is TRBJ2-1; maybe TRBD1 (5 bases). This CDR3 region has 15 residues. V lost 3 bases to trimming and J lost 0 bases, with 9 bases between them. CDR1 is MDHEN, CDR2 SYDVKM, per germline. The CDR3 protein is CASSLGHSSYNEQFF. The CDR3, as DNA: TGTGCCAGCAGTTTGGGGCATAGCTCCTACAATGAGCAGTTCTTC.

The CDR3 sequence: CAISESSGLSNQPQHF. DNA for the CDR3: TGTGCCATCAGTGAGTCGTCAGGACTTAGCAATCAGCCCCAGCATTTT. The V and J genes are TRBV10-3 and TRBJ1-5; D is uncertain. The CDR3 is made up of 16 amino acids. Per germline, CDR1 ENHRY and CDR2 SYGVKD. The V and J ends lost 0 bases and 0 bases respectively, with 9 bases between them.

This chain links TRBV4-3 with TRBJ2-7, with TRBD1 identical over 8 bases. This CDR3 is built from 15 residues. The trim removed 1 base at V and 1 base at J, leaving 3 bases unmatched. Germline loops: CDR1 LGHNA, CDR2 YSLEER. CDR3 sequence (DNA): TGCGCCAGCAGCCAAGGTTGGGACAGGTCCTACGAGCAGTACTTC. It yields the protein CASSQGWDRSYEQYF.

J is TRBJ1-1 and V is TRBV6-1; a possible D gene is TRBD1 (5 bases). Between the trimmed V and J ends, which lost 5 bases and 1 base, there was a span of 11 bases. CDR1 is MNHNS, CDR2 SASEGT, per germline. This CDR3 is 14 amino acids long. In nucleotides, the CDR3 is TGTGCCAGCAGTCAGCGGGGCGGGAACACTGAAGCTTTCTTT. Translating it yields CASSQRGGNTEAFF.

The chain links TRBV27 to TRBJ2-7; no reliable D call. Germline loops: CDR1 MNHEY, CDR2 SMNVEV (reference sequence). V gave up 6 bases and J gave up 6 bases, with 9 bases separating them. The CDR3 runs to 11 residues. The CDR3 DNA reads TGTGCCAGCAGGGGGTCGGGCGAGCAGTACTTC. Its protein is CASRGSGEQYF.